The 10 T cell receptor beta chains presented below share a single source sample, sequenced in a study of monozygotic twins with inflammatory bowel disease. Using the 5' RACE reads, TCRdb records one entry per CDR3 protein without DNA. The sample data list 350,000 to 500,000 distinct CDR3 sequences. Sample: blood. These receptors were collected from a human donor with ulcerative colitis or Crohn's disease, or a healthy co-twin of an affected twin (not recorded which).

The chain uses TRBV9 and TRBJ1-6. Germline lookup yields CDR1 SGDLS and CDR2 YYNGEE. The CDR3 covers 19 residues. This CDR3 is CASSVAPHNRSSYNSPLHF.

The V call is TRBV4-3, the J call TRBJ1-4; TCRdb outputs TRBD1, but without DNA this stays unchecked. The CDR3 loop spans 17 amino acids. CDR1 is LGHNA and CDR2 is YSLEER in the germline V gene. CDR3 region: CASSQDPAGAANEKLFF.

The chain carries TRBV3-1 and TRBJ1-4; absent DNA, TCRdb's TRBD1 call cannot be checked. The CDR3 contains 16 residues. Per germline, CDR1 LGHDT and CDR2 YNNKEL (reference sequence). The CDR3 here is CASSQGSTGRNEKLFF.

The rearrangement joins TRBV12-3 or TRBV12-4 to TRBJ1-5. CDR3 length equals 14 residues. The CDR3 protein is CASSLSSGLQPQHF.

This rearrangement joins TRBV5-8 to TRBJ2-5; lacking DNA, the TRBD1 call made by TCRdb goes unchecked. The CDR3 contains 14 residues. Per germline, CDR1 SGHTS and CDR2 YDEGEE. The CDR3 spells CASSRRQGGETQYF.

The CDR3 is CASSFALAGIEVGELFF. The rearrangement links TRBV5-1 to TRBJ2-2; without DNA, the TCRdb call of TRBD2 cannot be checked. CDR1 SGHRS and CDR2 YFSETQ come from the germline V gene. The CDR3 extends over 17 amino acids.

This chain connects TRBV12-5 to TRBJ1-2; TCRdb calls TRBD1, which cannot be checked without DNA. This CDR3 is 17 amino acids long. From germline, CDR1 is LGHNT and CDR2 FRNRAP. Here the CDR3 reads CASGLAFTTGGGYGYTF.

This chain links TRBV24-1 with TRBJ1-2; the TCRdb D gene call, TRBD1, has no DNA to confirm it. Germline lookup yields CDR1 KGHDR and CDR2 SFDVKD. This CDR3 comprises 13 residues. The CDR3 spells CATSENYRNGYTF.

The chain employs TRBV19 and TRBJ1-5. This CDR3 contains 16 residues. CDR1 is LNHDA and CDR2 is SQIVND in the germline V gene (reference sequence). The CDR3 is CASSPLRGDSNQPQHF.

The chain joins TRBV19 to TRBJ2-2; the D call from TCRdb, TRBD2, cannot be confirmed without DNA. CDR3 length: 15 residues. Germline-derived CDR1 and CDR2 are LNHDA and SQIVND (reference sequence). Here the CDR3 reads CASSGSGSFPGELFF.